This is a list of T cell receptor beta chains from one sample in a study of T cells expressing NK-cell markers. TCRdb reanalyzed the 5' RACE reads, giving one entry per CDR3 protein sequence and no DNA. The sample table includes 200,000 to 300,000 distinct CDR3 sequences. The sample consisted of blood T cells: a sorted CD56 or NKG2C T cell subset, CD4+ or CD8+ T cells, or bulk PBMC T cells (not recorded which). The receptor set was obtained from a woman between 18 and 69 years old in good health. Each CDR3 is given with its conserved first and last residue. The order of the fields is V gene, J gene, CDR3 protein.

v_call: TRBV12-3/TRBV12-4; j_call: TRBJ1-1; cdr3_aa: CASSLGQGRVGAEAFF
v_call: TRBV9; j_call: TRBJ2-2; cdr3_aa: CASSVSLRDVLDTGELFF
v_call: TRBV27; j_call: TRBJ2-7; cdr3_aa: CARAGTAPSEQYF
v_call: TRBV12-3/TRBV12-4; j_call: TRBJ2-1; cdr3_aa: CASSPRPYHEQFF
v_call: TRBV6-5; j_call: TRBJ1-6; cdr3_aa: CASSYTGQGASYNSPLHF
v_call: TRBV12-3/TRBV12-4; j_call: TRBJ1-1; cdr3_aa: CASTSGGAEAFF
v_call: TRBV20-1; j_call: TRBJ1-6; cdr3_aa: CSAPPGRGAYNSPLHF
v_call: TRBV20-1; j_call: TRBJ1-5; cdr3_aa: CSAWDRRSNQPQHF
v_call: TRBV29-1; j_call: TRBJ2-5; cdr3_aa: CSVGASETQYF
v_call: TRBV5-1; j_call: TRBJ2-1; cdr3_aa: CASSLRVSGYNEQFF
v_call: TRBV20-1; j_call: TRBJ2-6; cdr3_aa: CSASLSGANVLTF
v_call: TRBV2; j_call: TRBJ1-1; cdr3_aa: CASSASRVNTEAFF
v_call: TRBV29-1; j_call: TRBJ1-1; cdr3_aa: CSVERQGGTEAFF
v_call: TRBV5-1; j_call: TRBJ2-3; cdr3_aa: CASSLGTSGSTDTQYF
v_call: TRBV25-1; j_call: TRBJ1-6; cdr3_aa: CASSPGFKNSPLHF
v_call: TRBV5-5; j_call: TRBJ2-5; cdr3_aa: CASSGGQGQETQYF
v_call: TRBV6-6; j_call: TRBJ2-3; cdr3_aa: CASSYPPDTQYF
v_call: TRBV7-2; j_call: TRBJ1-1; cdr3_aa: CASSLAGGVTEAFF
v_call: TRBV9; j_call: TRBJ1-1; cdr3_aa: CASSVATSGEAFF
v_call: TRBV12-3/TRBV12-4; j_call: TRBJ2-3; cdr3_aa: CASSPKRLAGASDTQYF
v_call: TRBV19; j_call: TRBJ2-5; cdr3_aa: CASSIGGAWETQYF
v_call: TRBV3-1; j_call: TRBJ1-2; cdr3_aa: CASSRTASWGRGGYTF
v_call: TRBV11-2; j_call: TRBJ2-7; cdr3_aa: CASSILSTGTSGRHEQYF
v_call: TRBV29-1; j_call: TRBJ2-1; cdr3_aa: CSVLKEMLQFF